A single sample gave rise to the 27 T cell receptor beta chains below, sequenced in a study of blood T cell repertoires in COVID-19 (dated by TCRdb to 2020 to 2021). The library was prepared using the immunoSEQ multiplex PCR assay. As stored in TCRdb, this immuneACCESS dataset retains in-frame rearrangements with V and J assigned. A fraction of the clones does not appear; measured against another copy, unresolved V genes explain less than half of the discrepancy, and the remainder lacks a known reason. The sample contains 200,000 or so clones, roughly 82% of them found a single time. The top ten clones comprise about 5.5% of the sample. The sequencing sample was made of peripheral blood. Every receptor here comes from a woman aged 25 to 45 with acute or convalescent COVID-19.

The V and J genes are TRBV30 and TRBJ1-1, with D unclear. The V gene lost 8 bases and the J gene lost 8 bases, with 18 bases spanning the gap. The CDR3 is 12 amino acids. The germline V gene has CDR1 GTSNPN and CDR2 SVGIG (reference sequence). CDR3: CAHYRLGSEAFF. The DNA for the CDR3 is TGTGCCCACTACCGCCTGGGTTCCGAAGCTTTCTTT.

V gene TRBV7-9 combines with J gene TRBJ1-2; TRBD1 matches 10 bases. The CDR3 loop spans 14 amino acids. Trimming cost V 0 bases and J 6 bases; bases outside gene matches: 1. Germline V gene lookup returns CDR1 SEHNR and CDR2 FQNEAQ (reference sequence). The CDR3 DNA is TGTGCCAGCAGCTTAGCGGGACAGGGGAATGGCTACACCTTC. As protein: CASSLAGQGNGYTF. The full variable domain, its missing parts supplied by reference TRBV7-9 and TRBJ1-2, is DTGVSQNPRHKITKRGQNVTFRCDPISEHNRLYWYRQTLGQGPEFLTYFQNEAQLEKSRLLSDRFSAERPKGSFSTLEIQRTEQGDSAMYLCASSLAGQGNGYTFGSGTRLTVV.

As for this clone: Other DNA sequences in the same sample also yield this CDR3. This chain connects TRBV5-1 to TRBJ1-3, with no clear D. CDR3 size: 14 residues. Trimming left V 3 bases short and J 0 bases short, with 7 bases between. Germline CDR1 reads SGHRS; CDR2 reads YFSETQ. CDR3 sequence (DNA): TGCGCCAGCAGCTCGGGGTCCTCTGGAAACACCATATATTTT. This codes for CASSSGSSGNTIYF.

The rearrangement uses TRBV6-5 and TRBJ1-2; 8 bases match TRBD1. CDR3 length: 10 amino acids. Germline CDR1 and CDR2: MNHEY and SVGAGI. CDR3 loop: CATGDYGYTF. CDR3 bases: TGTGCGACAGGGGACTATGGCTACACCTTC.

This chain links TRBV30 with TRBJ1-4; D might be TRBD1 (5 bases). The CDR3 extends over 14 amino acids. The germline V gene has CDR1 GTSNPN and CDR2 SVGIG (reference sequence). V lost 3 bases and J 8 bases, leaving 16 bases between the germline ends. This CDR3 is CAWRDTGLGEKLFF. The CDR3 DNA reads as TGTGCCTGGAGAGATACAGGTTTGGGCGAAAAACTGTTTTTT.

The CDR3 loop is CASSFGGAQLSKNIQYF. CDR3 nucleotides: TGCGCCAGCAGCTTCGGCGGGGCCCAACTATCCAAAAACATTCAGTACTTC. The chain uses TRBV5-1 and TRBJ2-4, with TRBD2 as a possible D gene (6 bases). This CDR3 spans 17 amino acids. The V end was cut by 2 bases, the J end by 2 bases, with 17 bases between. Germline CDR1 SGHRS, CDR2 YFSETQ.

The chain employs TRBV19 and TRBJ1-2; tentative D call: TRBD1 (6 bases). CDR1 and CDR2 from the germline V gene are LNHDA and SQIVND (reference sequence). The germline V and J ends were trimmed by 9 bases and 5 bases, with 7 bases remaining between them. This CDR3 spans 10 amino acids. The CDR3, as DNA: TGTGCCAGCCAGGGGTATGGCTACACCTTC. Protein: CASQGYGYTF. The full variable domain, in which reference TRBV19 and TRBJ1-2 provide the parts outside the CDR3, is DGGITQSPKYLFRKEGQNVTLSCEQNLNHDAMYWYRQDPGQGLRLIYYSQIVNDFQKGDIAEGYSVSREKKESFPLTVTSAQKNPTAFYLCASQGYGYTFGSGTRLTVV.

The V gene is TRBV6-2 or TRBV6-3, the J gene TRBJ2-1; the match to TRBD1 covers 8 bases. V gave up 5 bases and J gave up 7 bases; unmatched junction bases: 10. Germline lookup yields CDR1 MNHEY and CDR2 SVGEGT. This CDR3 comprises 15 residues. The CDR3 DNA follows: TGTGCCAGCAGTGCCCCCGACAGGGGCGAGAATGAGCAGTTCTTC. Amino acid sequence: CASSAPDRGENEQFF.

This clone appeared a few times. V and J are TRBV5-1 and TRBJ2-1; 8 positions agree with TRBD2. Germline V gene data show CDR1 as SGHRS and CDR2 as YFSETQ. With V trimmed by 0 bases and J by 0 bases, 5 bases remained unmatched. The CDR3 is 17 amino acids. The CDR3 bases are TGCGCCAGCAGCTTGGGGCGGGGGGAAGGCTCCTACAATGAGCAGTTCTTC. Amino acids: CASSLGRGEGSYNEQFF.

The CDR3 nucleotides read TGTGCCAGCAGTCCCGGGACAGGGAAATTCTATGGCTACACCTTC. Its protein is CASSPGTGKFYGYTF. The chain carries TRBV5-6 and TRBJ1-2, with 9 nucleotides matching TRBD1. CDR1 SGHDT and CDR2 YYEEEE come from the germline V gene. V lost 5 bases and J lost 4; bases outside the gene matches: 9. The CDR3 runs to 15 residues.

This chain links TRBV28 with TRBJ1-1; the D gene is possibly TRBD1 (5 bases). Deletions cut 1 base from V and 4 bases from J, with 10 bases between. The CDR3 runs to 14 residues. CDR1 MDHEN and CDR2 SYDVKM come from the germline V gene. This CDR3 is CASSLYRSSTEAFF. The CDR3 DNA follows: TGTGCCAGCAGTTTATACAGGTCGAGCACTGAAGCTTTCTTT.

This clone has a handful of counts. The chain joins TRBV6-2 or TRBV6-3 to TRBJ2-3; a possible D gene is TRBD1 (6 bases). The CDR3 consists of 19 residues. Trimming took off 2 bases at V and 4 bases at J, with 25 bases between the two ends. From germline, CDR1 is MNHEY and CDR2 SVGEGT. The CDR3 reads CASSYKAGTNFWLADTQYF. The CDR3 nucleotides read TGTGCCAGCAGTTACAAGGCCGGGACAAACTTTTGGCTTGCAGATACGCAGTATTTT.

This clone was found a few times. The chain employs TRBV10-1 and TRBJ2-7; 8 bases align to TRBD1. Germline trimming cut 2 bases from V and 2 bases from J; bases unmatched to any gene: 8. The CDR3 covers 16 residues. Germline V gives CDR1 WNHNN, CDR2 SYGVQD (reference sequence). The CDR3 region has the DNA TGCGCCAGCAGTGAGAAGCCGGACAGGGCTCCCTACGAGCAGTACTTC. Protein product: CASSEKPDRAPYEQYF.

J is TRBJ1-6 and V is TRBV28, with TRBD1 matching over 8 bases. The V segment lost 4 bases and the J segment 7 bases; nucleotides outside the gene matches: 9. This CDR3 has 16 amino acids. CDR1 MDHEN and CDR2 SYDVKM come from the germline V gene. CDR3 bases: TGTGCCAGCAGTTCTCGCAGGGGGCGATTAAATTCACCCCTCCACTTT. Translated, it gives CASSSRRGRLNSPLHF.

This clone has a handful of counts. The chain couples TRBV9 to TRBJ1-2, with 8 bases fitting TRBD1. This CDR3 has 14 residues. The V gene's germline CDR1 is SGDLS and CDR2 YYNGEE. V shed 3 bases, J shed 7 bases, and the junction held 8 bases outside the gene matches. The CDR3 DNA sequence: TGTGCCAGCAGCGCACACGACAGGGGCGCTGGCTACACCTTC. This sequence encodes CASSAHDRGAGYTF.

The V call is TRBV4-2, the J call TRBJ1-2, with a tentative D call TRBD1 (5 bases). Trimming removed 0 bases from V and 4 bases from J, with 18 bases in between. CDR1 and CDR2 from the germline V gene are LGHNA and YNFKEQ. This CDR3 is 17 amino acids long. The DNA of the CDR3 is TGTGCCAGCAGCCAAGAAGCATCCGCGCGGGGCGGCTATGGCTACACCTTC. It yields the protein CASSQEASARGGYGYTF.

This rearrangement joins TRBV28 to TRBJ1-1; D ambiguous. CDR1 is MDHEN and CDR2 is SYDVKM in the germline V gene. The CDR3 is made up of 11 amino acids. Trimming pared 5 bases from V and 5 bases from J, leaving 6 bases between. Written as DNA, the CDR3 is TGTGCCAGCAGTCAGATGACTGAAGCTTTCTTT. Its protein product is CASSQMTEAFF. Full variable domain (missing parts from reference TRBV28 and TRBJ1-1): DVKVTQSSRYLVKRTGEKVFLECVQDMDHENMFWYRQDPGLGLRLIYFSYDVKMKEKGDIPEGYSVSREKKERFSLILESASTNQTSMYLCASSQMTEAFFGQGTRLTVV.

This clone was counted a single time. J is TRBJ1-1 and V is TRBV29-1; maybe TRBD1 (6 bases). CDR1 and CDR2 from the germline V gene are SQVTM and ANQGSEA. The CDR3 spans 13 residues. V gave up 4 bases and J gave up 0 bases, with 9 bases separating them. The CDR3 sequence is CSVGGGMNTEAFF. The DNA of the CDR3 is TGCAGCGTTGGGGGGGGCATGAACACTGAAGCTTTCTTT. The whole variable domain, filled in from reference TRBV29-1 and TRBJ1-1, reads SAVISQKPSRDICQRGTSLTIQCQVDSQVTMMFWYRQQPGQSLTLIATANQGSEATYESGFVIDKFPISRPNLTFSTLTVSNMSPEDSSIYLCSVGGGMNTEAFFGQGTRLTVV.

V is TRBV5-6 and J is TRBJ2-1; D not resolved. This CDR3 contains 11 residues. Germline V gene lookup returns CDR1 SGHDT and CDR2 YYEEEE. The V end was cut by 4 bases, the J end by 5 bases, with 4 bases between. CDR3 region: CASSRDNEQFF. As DNA, the CDR3 is TGTGCCAGCAGCCGCGACAATGAGCAGTTCTTC. Looking up the rest from reference TRBV5-6 and TRBJ2-1 gives the full variable domain: DAGVTQSPTHLIKTRGQQVTLRCSPKSGHDTVSWYQQALGQGPQFIFQYYEEEERQRGNFPDRFSGHQFPNYSSELNVNALLLGDSALYLCASSRDNEQFFGPGTRLTVL.

The chain joins TRBV19 to TRBJ2-1; 9 bases are a match to TRBD1. J gave up 8 bases and V 1 base, and 6 bases lay outside the gene matches. This CDR3 contains 15 residues. Germline CDR1 is LNHDA and CDR2 is SQIVND (reference sequence). Here the CDR3 reads CASSIGTGARHEQFF. CDR3 in DNA: TGTGCCAGTAGTATAGGGACAGGGGCCCGCCATGAGCAGTTCTTC.

The chain employs TRBV19 and TRBJ2-5; possible D gene TRBD1, 5 bases. The V gene lost 3 bases and the J gene lost 5 bases, with 13 bases spanning the gap. The CDR3 spans 14 residues. Germline V lookup: CDR1 LNHDA, CDR2 SQIVND (reference sequence). The DNA for the CDR3 is TGTGCCAGTAGTATCGGCAGGGTACGGGAGACCCAGTACTTC. The encoded protein is CASSIGRVRETQYF.

This sequence joins TRBV12-3 or TRBV12-4 and TRBJ1-1; 7 nucleotides align to TRBD1. This CDR3 comprises 11 residues. Unmatched junction bases numbered 5, after V lost 6 bases and J lost 10 bases. The CDR3 reads CASRSGTVAFF. The CDR3 DNA sequence: TGTGCCAGCAGGTCCGGGACAGTAGCTTTCTTT.

The chain uses TRBV5-6 and TRBJ2-7; 8 nucleotides agree with TRBD2. Germline V CDR1 and CDR2: SGHDT, YYEEEE. The trim removed 4 bases at V and 0 bases at J, leaving 9 bases unmatched. The CDR3 length is 16 residues. Written as DNA, the CDR3 is TGTGCCAGCAGCGAAGGCGGGGGGAGTCTCTCCTACGAGCAGTACTTC. Encoded protein: CASSEGGGSLSYEQYF.

In this sample, this clone turned up once. The chain joins TRBV7-9 to TRBJ2-7, with D possibly matching TRBD2 (6 bases). The CDR3 runs 16 residues. CDR1 is SEHNR, CDR2 FQNEAQ, per germline (reference sequence). Trimming left V 5 bases short and J 1 base short, with 18 bases between. This chain's CDR3 is CASSHTGTEGSYEQYF. The CDR3 DNA is TGTGCCAGCAGCCACACTGGGACGGAGGGTTCCTACGAGCAGTACTTC.

Turning to this clone: A read error may account for a junction end that differs from germline. The chain is built from TRBV14 and TRBJ2-3; 8 bases align to TRBD2. The CDR3 contains 13 residues. Germline V gene data show CDR1 as SGHDN and CDR2 as FVKESK. CDR3 loop: CASSPTRTSLEDF. The CDR3 nucleotides are TGTGCCAGCAGCCCCACGCGGACTAGCCTTGAGGATTTT.

This clone was counted only a few times. DNA for the CDR3: TGTGCCAGCAGTTACTCGAAGGGGTCTAAGGGTGAAGCTTTCTTT. Translated: CASSYSKGSKGEAFF. The genes are TRBV6-2 or TRBV6-3 and TRBJ1-1, with D possibly matching TRBD1 (5 bases). Trimming stripped 0 bases from V and 7 bases from J, with 15 bases between. Per germline, CDR1 MNHEY and CDR2 SVGEGT. This CDR3 region has 15 residues.

The chain employs TRBV11-2 and TRBJ2-3, with 12 bases identical to TRBD2. The CDR3 consists of 17 residues. Germline CDR1 is SGHAT and CDR2 is FQNNGV. The V segment lost 6 bases and the J segment 2 bases; nucleotides outside the gene matches: 9. The CDR3 spells CASSRGTSGSATDTQYF. The DNA for the CDR3 is TGTGCCAGCAGTCGCGGGACTAGCGGGTCCGCCACAGATACGCAGTATTTT.